This T cell receptor (beta chain) was documented in a study of patients and donors after allogeneic stem cell transplantation. Germline values: CDR1 SGHAT, CDR2 FQNNGV. CDR3 length: 19 residues. The V and J ends lost 5 bases and 6 bases respectively, with 26 bases between them. From the RT-PCR reads, TCRdb called clonotypes with MiXCR, one entry per CDR3 protein. The repertoire holds about 960,000 distinct CDR3 sequences, with roughly 18% as singletons. Sequencing input: blood, either unsorted or a sorted T cell fraction (not recorded which). This clonotype originated in a human donor who was either an allogeneic HSCT recipient or a stem cell or donor lymphocyte infusion donor (not recorded which). It is not recorded whose cells these are; they may come from a transplant donor. The chain links TRBV11-2 to TRBJ1-6; the D gene is possibly TRBD1 (5 bases). CDR3 protein: CASSLLPSGSLKSNSPLHF. The DNA for the CDR3 is TGTGCCAGCAGCCTTTTACCCTCAGGGTCGCTTAAGAGTAATTCACCCCTCCACTTT.